This entry is about one T cell receptor (beta chain). These data are taken from a study of CD8+ T cells in alopecia areata. Study background: The drug, oral tofacitinib, was given to treated patients at 5 to 10 mg twice daily.

Sequencing relied on a cDNA template that was reverse transcribed from extracted RNA. This table comes from immunoSEQ multiplex PCR, and its TCRdb copy is limited to in-frame clones, with some not included. The sample yields 150,000 to 200,000 clones, 50% to 75% seen once. Trimming cost V 0 bases and J 7 bases, with 13 bases left between them. CDR1 and CDR2 (germline): MNHEY, SMNVEV (reference sequence). CDR3 length equals 16 residues. Source: CD4+ T cells sorted from blood, taken at week 0. The gene calls are TRBV27 and TRBJ1-6, with D possibly TRBD1 on 5 matching bases. The clonotype originates from a human donor with alopecia areata. CDR3 nucleotide sequence: TGTGCCAGCAGTTTATCCCCGAGGGGCCGGAATTCACCCCTCCACTTT. It is translated as CASSLSPRGRNSPLHF.